Presented here are 13 T cell receptor beta chains from one specimen sequenced in a study of OX40 agonist ivuxolimab in advanced cancers. Libraries were built with the immunoSEQ multiplex PCR assay. TCRdb holds this immuneACCESS table with in-frame rearrangements only. Some clones are missing; in checked studies, unresolved V genes explain under half, and the rest has no known cause. Counted in this sample were about 33,000 clones; more than 75% of them appeared once. The ten top clones hold 9% to 15% of the sample. Specimen: CD4+ or CD8+ T cells sorted from blood, collected in a trial of the OX40 agonist ivuxolimab. These receptors were obtained from an adult with an advanced solid tumor such as melanoma, head and neck, liver or kidney cancer.

V is TRBV7-5 and J is TRBJ2-7; TRBD1, the table's D call, lacks a check against the DNA. TRBV7-5 is a listed pseudogene. This CDR3 region has 17 residues. CDR3 in DNA: TGTGCCAGAAGCCGAGGACAGAACTCGGGGATTTGCTACGAGCAGTACTTC. This gives the protein CARSRGQNSGICYEQYF.

The chain has TRBV19 and TRBJ2-7; TRBD1 might be the D (6 bases). Between the trimmed V and J ends, which lost 3 bases and 6 bases, there was a span of 6 bases. The CDR3 contains 11 residues. Looked up from germline, CDR1 is LNHDA and CDR2 is SQIVND (reference sequence). The chain's CDR3 is CASSMGAEQYF. CDR3 coding DNA: TGTGCCAGTAGTATGGGGGCCGAGCAGTACTTC.

This clone is labeled as medium-sized. The chain joins TRBV28 to TRBJ1-1, with D unresolved. Germline V lookup: CDR1 MDHEN, CDR2 SYDVKM. The V gene lost 6 bases and the J gene lost 1 base, with 3 bases spanning the gap. The CDR3 is made up of 11 amino acids. The chain's CDR3 is CASSWNTEAFF. CDR3 coding DNA: TGTGCCAGCAGCTGGAACACTGAAGCTTTCTTT.

The V gene is TRBV5-1, the J gene TRBJ2-7; a possible D gene is TRBD1 (5 bases). Germline values: CDR1 SGHRS, CDR2 YFSETQ. Trimming took off 3 bases at V and 7 bases at J, with 14 bases between the two ends. The CDR3 has 13 residues. For the CDR3, the DNA is TGCGCCAGCAGCTGGGGCACCCCGTGGGAGCAGTACTTC. This codes for CASSWGTPWEQYF.

The table lists this clone with a few counts. This chain's CDR3 is CASSGWDEQFF. CDR3 nucleotide sequence: TGTGCCTCCAGCGGCTGGGATGAGCAGTTCTTC. The chain has TRBV7-9 and TRBJ2-1; a possible D gene is TRBD2 (5 bases). V shed 11 bases and J shed 8 bases, with 13 bases lying between them. The germline CDR1 and CDR2 sequences are SEHNR and FQNEAQ (reference sequence). The CDR3 is made up of 11 amino acids.

The J gene is TRBJ2-3, the V gene TRBV7-8; TRBD1 matches 9 bases. V was clipped by 4 bases and J by 8 bases; unmatched bases: 1. Germline CDR1 and CDR2: SGHVS and FQNEAQ. CDR3 length: 12 amino acids. CDR3 loop: CASSSTGGTQYF. In nucleotides, the CDR3 is TGTGCCAGCAGCTCGACAGGGGGTACGCAGTATTTT.

The rearrangement links TRBV27 to TRBJ2-1; no reliable D call. Germline V gene sequence: CDR1 MNHEY, CDR2 SMNVEV (reference sequence). Trimming cost V 4 bases and J 9 bases, with 7 bases left between them. The CDR3 extends over 11 amino acids. CDR3 sequence (DNA): TGTGCCAGCAGTTCAGGTGTTGAGCAGTTCTTC. Amino acids: CASSSGVEQFF.

The J gene is TRBJ2-1, the V gene TRBV7-8, with 14 bases that match TRBD2. CDR1 and CDR2 (germline): SGHVS, FQNEAQ. V lost 0 bases and J lost 9; bases outside the gene matches: 10. This CDR3 is built from 18 residues. DNA of the CDR3: TGTGCCAGCAGCTTAGCGGGGTGGGGGACTAGCGGGAGCGGTGAGCAGTTCTTC. It yields the protein CASSLAGWGTSGSGEQFF.

The chain links TRBV6-5 to TRBJ1-2, with 9 positions matching TRBD1. This CDR3 has 13 residues. V shed 5 bases and J 7 bases; nucleotides not matched to a gene: 5. Per germline, CDR1 MNHEY and CDR2 SVGAGI. The CDR3 DNA reads as TGTGCCAGCAGTAAACGGGACAGGGTTGGCTACACCTTC. Translating gives CASSKRDRVGYTF.

The V call is TRBV28, the J call TRBJ1-5, with 8 nucleotides matching TRBD1. This CDR3 has 14 residues. J gave up 4 bases and V 5 bases, and 4 bases lay outside the gene matches. CDR1 is MDHEN, CDR2 SYDVKM, per germline. The CDR3, as DNA: TGTGCCAGCAGTGATGGACAGGGAAATCAGCCCCAGCATTTT. It translates to CASSDGQGNQPQHF. The entire variable domain, with the rest obtained from reference TRBV28 and TRBJ1-5, is as follows: DVKVTQSSRYLVKRTGEKVFLECVQDMDHENMFWYRQDPGLGLRLIYFSYDVKMKEKGDIPEGYSVSREKKERFSLILESASTNQTSMYLCASSDGQGNQPQHFGDGTRLSIL.

The chain couples TRBV7-9 to TRBJ2-7; the match to TRBD1 covers 8 bases. Germline CDR1 reads SEHNR; CDR2 reads FQNEAQ (reference sequence). The CDR3 is 16 amino acids. The J segment lost 3 bases and the V segment lost 4 bases, leaving 11 bases of the junction unmatched. The CDR3 loop reads CASSSTPGQAGYEQYF. For the CDR3, the DNA is TGTGCCAGCAGCTCGACTCCGGGACAGGCGGGCTACGAGCAGTACTTC.

J is TRBJ1-2 and V is TRBV6-5; D gene unclear. The length of the CDR3 is 15 residues. V was shortened by 4 bases and J by 8 bases, with 20 bases between the two germline ends. Germline CDR1 is MNHEY and CDR2 is SVGAGI. DNA for the CDR3: TGTGCCAGCAGTTTCTCCCGTGGAATCCTTACAGGCTACACCTTC. Translation: CASSFSRGILTGYTF.

This clone was seen only a few times. The chain carries TRBV6-6 and TRBJ1-2, with D possibly TRBD1 on 6 matching bases. The CDR3 covers 15 residues. In germline, CDR1 is MNHNY, CDR2 SVGAGI (reference sequence). With 4 bases removed from V and 1 base from J, the gap between germline ends came to 13 bases. The CDR3 reads CASSSLQGFNYGYTF. The CDR3 region has the DNA TGTGCCAGCAGTTCCCTCCAGGGGTTTAACTATGGCTACACCTTC.